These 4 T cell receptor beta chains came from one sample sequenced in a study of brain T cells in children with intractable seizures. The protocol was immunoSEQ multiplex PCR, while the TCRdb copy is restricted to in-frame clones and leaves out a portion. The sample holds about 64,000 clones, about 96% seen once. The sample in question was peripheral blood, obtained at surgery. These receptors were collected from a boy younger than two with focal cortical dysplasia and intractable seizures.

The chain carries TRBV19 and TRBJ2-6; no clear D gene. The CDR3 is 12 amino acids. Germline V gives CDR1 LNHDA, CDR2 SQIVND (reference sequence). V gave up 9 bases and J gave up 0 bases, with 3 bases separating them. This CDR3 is CASNSGANVLTF. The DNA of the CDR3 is TGTGCCAGCAACTCTGGGGCCAACGTCCTGACTTTC.

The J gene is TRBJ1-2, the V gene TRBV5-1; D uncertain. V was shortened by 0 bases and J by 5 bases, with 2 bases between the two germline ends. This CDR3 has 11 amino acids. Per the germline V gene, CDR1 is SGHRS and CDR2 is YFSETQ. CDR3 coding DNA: TGCGCCAGCAGCTTGGTATATGGCTACACCTTC. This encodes CASSLVYGYTF.

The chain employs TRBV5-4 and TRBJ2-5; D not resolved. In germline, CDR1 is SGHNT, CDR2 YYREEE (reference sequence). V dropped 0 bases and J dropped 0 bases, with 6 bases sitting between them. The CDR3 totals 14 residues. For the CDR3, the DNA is TGTGCCAGCAGCTTGGACCCGTACCAAGAGACCCAGTACTTC. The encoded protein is CASSLDPYQETQYF.

The CDR3: CASSWDRGFGANVLTF. The CDR3 bases are TGTGCCAGCAGCTGGGACAGGGGTTTTGGGGCCAACGTCCTGACTTTC. The chain joins TRBV5-6 to TRBJ2-6; TRBD1 aligns across 10 bases. The CDR3 runs 16 residues. Losses at the gene ends were 3 bases for V and 3 bases for J; bases not matched to a gene: 3. Germline CDR1 SGHDT, CDR2 YYEEEE.